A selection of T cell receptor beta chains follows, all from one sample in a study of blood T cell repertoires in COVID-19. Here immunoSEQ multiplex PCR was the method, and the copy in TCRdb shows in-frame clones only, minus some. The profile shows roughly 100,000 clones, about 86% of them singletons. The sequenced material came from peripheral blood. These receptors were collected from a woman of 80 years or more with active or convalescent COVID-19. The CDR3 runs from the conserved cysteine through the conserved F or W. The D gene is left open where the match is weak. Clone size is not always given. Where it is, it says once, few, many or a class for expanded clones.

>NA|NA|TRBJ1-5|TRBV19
TGTGCCAGTAGCCCCACAGGAATCAGGCCCCAGCATTTT
CASSPTGIRPQHF
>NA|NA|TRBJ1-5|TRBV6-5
TGTGCCAGCAGTACGACAGTCAATCAGCCCCAGCATTTT
CASSTTVNQPQHF
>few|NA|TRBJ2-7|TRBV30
TGTGCCTGGAGTGTACGGACTGCCTACGAGCAGTACTTC
CAWSVRTAYEQYF
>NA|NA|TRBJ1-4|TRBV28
TGTGCCAGCAGTCCCCATCGAGATACCCTGTTTTTT
CASSPHRDTLFF
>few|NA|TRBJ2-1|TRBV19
TGTGCCAGTACAACGGGCCAGGGGCAAGACAATGAGCAGTTCTTC
CASTTGQGQDNEQFF
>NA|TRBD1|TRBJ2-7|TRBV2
TGTGCCAGCGGCGGACAGGGCGGAATGGGGGAGCAGTACTTC
CASGGQGGMGEQYF
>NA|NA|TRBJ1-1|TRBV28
TGTGCCAGCAGAAGCGGAGGGACGTACACTGAAGCTTTCTTT
CASRSGGTYTEAFF
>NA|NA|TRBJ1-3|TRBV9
TGTGCCAGCAGCGTAGGGAGGGGTTTCTCTGGAAACACCATATATTTT
CASSVGRGFSGNTIYF
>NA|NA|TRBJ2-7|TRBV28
TGTGCCAGCAGTCTGGAACAACAGGGTTGGGAGTACTTC
CASSLEQQGWEYF
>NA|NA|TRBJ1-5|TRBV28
TGTGCCAGCAGTTTTACCGCGGGCTTCGGCAATCAGCCCCAGCATTTT
CASSFTAGFGNQPQHF
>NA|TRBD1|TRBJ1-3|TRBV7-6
TGTGCCAGCAGCTTTACAGGGGGCGCCTCTGGAAACACCATATATTTT
CASSFTGGASGNTIYF
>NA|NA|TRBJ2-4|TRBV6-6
TGTGCCAGCAGGCCCTCGGGAAACATTCAGTACTTC
CASRPSGNIQYF
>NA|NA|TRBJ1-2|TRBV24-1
TGTGCCACCAAACAGACCTATGGCTACACCTTC
CATKQTYGYTF
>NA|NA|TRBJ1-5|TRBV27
TGTGCCAGCAGTACAAAGGGGGTTTCGGGCAATCAGCCCCAGCATTTT
CASSTKGVSGNQPQHF
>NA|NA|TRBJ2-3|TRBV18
TGTGCCAGCTCCTCCGGGACATTTTTTAGCACAGATACGCAGTATTTT
CASSSGTFFSTDTQYF
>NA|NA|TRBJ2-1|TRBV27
TGTGCCAGCAGTTTCGACAGGTACAATGAGCAGTTCTTC
CASSFDRYNEQFF
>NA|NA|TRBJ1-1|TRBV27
TGTGCCAGCAGTGGGCAGCCGGGACACCGCCTCACTGAAGCTTTCTTT
CASSGQPGHRLTEAFF
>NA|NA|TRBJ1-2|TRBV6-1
TGTGCCAGCAGTGATGCAGGCTATGGCTACACCTTC
CASSDAGYGYTF
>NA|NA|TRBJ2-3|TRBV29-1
TGCAGCACCAACGCTGGCGGTAACACAGATACGCAGTATTTT
CSTNAGGNTDTQYF
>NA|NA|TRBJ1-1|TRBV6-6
TGTGCCAGCAGTCCCGACGGGGGGGACTACACTGAAGCTTTCTTT
CASSPDGGDYTEAFF
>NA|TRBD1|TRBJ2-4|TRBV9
TGTGCCAGCAGCGCCTACGGACAGGGAGCCAAAAACATTCAGTACTTC
CASSAYGQGAKNIQYF
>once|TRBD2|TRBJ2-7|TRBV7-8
TGTGCCAGCAGCTCCAGAGCGGGAGGGCTCGGCTACGAGCAGTACTTC
CASSSRAGGLGYEQYF
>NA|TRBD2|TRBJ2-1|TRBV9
TGTGCCAGCAGCGTAGGGGGACTAGCGGGAGTGGGTGAGCAGTTCTTC
CASSVGGLAGVGEQFF
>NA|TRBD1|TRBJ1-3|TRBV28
TGTGCCAGCAGTTTGGTGACAGGGGCTTTTGGAAACACCATATATTTT
CASSLVTGAFGNTIYF
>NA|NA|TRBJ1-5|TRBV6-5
TGTGCCAGCAGTTACGGAGCGTCCCATCAGCCCCAGCATTTT
CASSYGASHQPQHF
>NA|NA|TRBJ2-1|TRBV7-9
TGTGCCAGCAGCCCCCCCCGACGACTAGGAAATGAGCAGTTCTTC
CASSPPRRLGNEQFF
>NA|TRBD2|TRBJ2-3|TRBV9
TGTGCCAGCAGTCCTAGCGGATTCACAGATACGCAGTATTTT
CASSPSGFTDTQYF
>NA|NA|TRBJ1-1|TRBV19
TGTGCCAGTAGTCTACAGCGGGGCACTGAAGCTTTCTTT
CASSLQRGTEAFF
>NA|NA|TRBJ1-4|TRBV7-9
TGTGCCAGCAGCTTAGGGCGGCGGAAGAATGAAAAACTGTTTTTT
CASSLGRRKNEKLFF
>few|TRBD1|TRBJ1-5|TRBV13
TGTGCCAGCAGCTCTAGCCGGGACAGGGGACGGAATCAGCCCCAGCATTTT
CASSSSRDRGRNQPQHF
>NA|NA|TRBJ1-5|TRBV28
TGTGCCAGCAGTTCTTACAGGAGTAGCAATCAGCCCCAGCATTTT
CASSSYRSSNQPQHF
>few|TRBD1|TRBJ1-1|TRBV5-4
TGTGCCAGCAGCTTGATGACAGGGGGAGGGAACACTGAAGCTTTCTTT
CASSLMTGGGNTEAFF
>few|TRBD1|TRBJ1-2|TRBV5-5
TGTGCCAGCAGCTTACAGGATCCGGGGACAGCAGGTGGCTACACCTTC
CASSLQDPGTAGGYTF
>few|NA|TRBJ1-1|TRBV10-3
TGTGCCATCAGTCAGATACCGAACACTGAAGCTTTCTTT
CAISQIPNTEAFF
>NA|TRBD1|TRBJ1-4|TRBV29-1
TGCAGCGTTGGTAGACAGGGGGCAACTAATGAAAAACTGTTTTTT
CSVGRQGATNEKLFF
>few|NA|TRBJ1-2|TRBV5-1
TGCGCCAGCACCCCCAGGATCGGAGGCTATGGCTACACCTTC
CASTPRIGGYGYTF
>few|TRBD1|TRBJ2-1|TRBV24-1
TGTGCCACCAGTGAAAGGGGACAGGGTAATAAAAATGAGCAGTTCTTC
CATSERGQGNKNEQFF
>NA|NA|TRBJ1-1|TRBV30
TGTGCCTGGAGTAGCAACAGCCTTGGGACTGAAGCTTTCTTT
CAWSSNSLGTEAFF
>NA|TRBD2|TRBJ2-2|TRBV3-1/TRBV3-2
TGTGCCAGCAGCCCGACTAGCGGGTCTAACACCGGGGAGCTGTTTTTT
CASSPTSGSNTGELFF
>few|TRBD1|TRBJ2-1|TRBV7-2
TGTGCCAGCAGCTTATCCGATGACAGGGATGAGCAGTTCTTC
CASSLSDDRDEQFF
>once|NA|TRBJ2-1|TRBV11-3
TGTGCCAGCAGCACACGAGGGATTGACAATGAGCAGTTCTTC
CASSTRGIDNEQFF
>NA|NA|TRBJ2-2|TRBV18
TGTGCCAGCTCACCACCTGCGGGCTCGAACACCGGGGAGCTGTTTTTT
CASSPPAGSNTGELFF
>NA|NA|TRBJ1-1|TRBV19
TGTGCCAGTAGTCCCCATTTATTACTGGGGGGAGTGGGGACTGAAGCTTTCTTT
CASSPHLLLGGVGTEAFF
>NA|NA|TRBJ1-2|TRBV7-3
TGTGCCAGCAGCTTAAGATCGACCGGGGGGCGGACTCATGGCTACACCTTC
CASSLRSTGGRTHGYTF
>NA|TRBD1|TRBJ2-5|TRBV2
TGTGCCAGCAGTTCAGGACAGGGCGTCAAGACCCAGTACTTC
CASSSGQGVKTQYF
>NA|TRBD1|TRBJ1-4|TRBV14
TGTGCCAGCAGCCAAGTAGGGACAGGGAGTGAAAAACTGTTTTTT
CASSQVGTGSEKLFF
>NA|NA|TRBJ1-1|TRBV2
TGTGCCGGCAAGGGATCTCGGCAGGGAGGCACTGAAGCTTTCTTT
CAGKGSRQGGTEAFF
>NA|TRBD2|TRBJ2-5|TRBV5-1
TGCGCCAGCAGCCCGGGACTAGCACAAGAGACCCAGTACTTC
CASSPGLAQETQYF
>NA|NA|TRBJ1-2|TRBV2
TGTGCCAGCAGTGAGGAGGATTATGGCTACACCTTC
CASSEEDYGYTF
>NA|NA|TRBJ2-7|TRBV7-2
TGTGCCAGCAGCCCAGGCGCAGGGGTTCGCGAGCAGTACTTC
CASSPGAGVREQYF
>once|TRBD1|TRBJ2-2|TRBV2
TGTGCCAGCAGACTGGACAGGGGGCGCGAGGGGGAGCTGTTTTTT
CASRLDRGREGELFF
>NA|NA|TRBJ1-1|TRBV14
TGTGCCAGCAGCATACGGGGGGGCATGAACACTGAAGCTTTCTTT
CASSIRGGMNTEAFF
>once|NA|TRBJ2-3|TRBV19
TGTGCCAGTAGTATAGTCCACAGCTCTAGCACAGATACGCAGTATTTT
CASSIVHSSSTDTQYF
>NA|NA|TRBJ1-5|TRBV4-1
TGCGCCAGCTGCCCGCAGGCGGGGGGCCTTGGCAATCAGCCCCAGCATTTT
CASCPQAGGLGNQPQHF